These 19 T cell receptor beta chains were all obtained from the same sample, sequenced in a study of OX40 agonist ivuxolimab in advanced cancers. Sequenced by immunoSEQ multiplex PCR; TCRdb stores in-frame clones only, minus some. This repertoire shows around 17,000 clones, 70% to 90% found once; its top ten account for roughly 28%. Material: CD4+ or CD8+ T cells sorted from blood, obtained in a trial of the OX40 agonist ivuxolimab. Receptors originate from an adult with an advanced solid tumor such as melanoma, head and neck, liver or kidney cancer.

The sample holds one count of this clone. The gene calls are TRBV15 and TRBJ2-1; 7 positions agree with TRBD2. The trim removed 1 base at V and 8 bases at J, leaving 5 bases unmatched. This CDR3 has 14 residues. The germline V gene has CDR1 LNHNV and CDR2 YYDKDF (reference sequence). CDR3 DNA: TGTGCCACCAGCAGAGGGGGGGAGGGCCATGAGCAGTTCTTC. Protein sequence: CATSRGGEGHEQFF.

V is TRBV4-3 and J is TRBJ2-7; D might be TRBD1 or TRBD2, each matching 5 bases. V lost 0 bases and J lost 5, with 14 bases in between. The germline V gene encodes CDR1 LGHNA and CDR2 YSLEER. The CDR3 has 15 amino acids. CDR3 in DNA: TGCGCCAGCAGCCAAGATCACGAGGGGTTGGACGAGCAGTACTTC. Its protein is CASSQDHEGLDEQYF.

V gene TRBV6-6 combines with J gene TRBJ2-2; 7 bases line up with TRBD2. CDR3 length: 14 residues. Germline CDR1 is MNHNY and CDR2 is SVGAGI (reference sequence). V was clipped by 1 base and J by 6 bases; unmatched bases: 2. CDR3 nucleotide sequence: TGTGCCAGCAGTTACTTGGCGGGAGCCGGGGAGCTGTTTTTT. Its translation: CASSYLAGAGELFF.

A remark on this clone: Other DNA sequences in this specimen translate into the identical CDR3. CDR3 residues: CASGLAGGTYEQYF. CDR3 sequence (DNA): TGTGCCAGCGGCCTGGCGGGAGGGACCTACGAGCAGTACTTC. The chain joins TRBV27 to TRBJ2-7; 9 bases align to TRBD2. J was trimmed by 2 bases and V by 8 bases; bases with no gene match: 7. This CDR3 is built from 14 residues. Looked up from germline, CDR1 is MNHEY and CDR2 is SMNVEV (reference sequence).

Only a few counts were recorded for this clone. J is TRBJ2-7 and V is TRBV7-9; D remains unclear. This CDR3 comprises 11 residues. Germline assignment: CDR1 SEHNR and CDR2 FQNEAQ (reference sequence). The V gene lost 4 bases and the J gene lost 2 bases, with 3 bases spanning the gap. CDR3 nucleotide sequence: TGTGCCAGCAGCTCCCCCTACGAGCAGTACTTC. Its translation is CASSSPYEQYF.

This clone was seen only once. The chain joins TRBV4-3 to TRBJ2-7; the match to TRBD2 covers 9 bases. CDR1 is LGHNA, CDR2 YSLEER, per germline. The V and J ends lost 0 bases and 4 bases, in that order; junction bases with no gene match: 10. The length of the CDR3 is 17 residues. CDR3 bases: TGCGCCAGCAGCCAAGATAGCGTGAGCGGGAGGCGTTACGAGCAGTACTTC. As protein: CASSQDSVSGRRYEQYF.

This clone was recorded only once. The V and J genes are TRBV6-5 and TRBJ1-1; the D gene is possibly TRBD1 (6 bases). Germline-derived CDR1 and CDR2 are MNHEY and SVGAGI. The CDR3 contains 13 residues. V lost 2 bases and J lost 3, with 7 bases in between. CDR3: CASSYTGYTEAFF. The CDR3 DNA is TGTGCCAGCAGTTACACAGGGTACACTGAAGCTTTCTTT.

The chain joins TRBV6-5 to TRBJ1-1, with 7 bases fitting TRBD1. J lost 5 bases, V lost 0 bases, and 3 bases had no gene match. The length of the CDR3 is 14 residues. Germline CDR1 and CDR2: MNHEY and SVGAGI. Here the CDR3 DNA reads TGTGCCAGCAGTTACTCAGGGGGCGCGACTGAAGCTTTCTTT. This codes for CASSYSGGATEAFF.

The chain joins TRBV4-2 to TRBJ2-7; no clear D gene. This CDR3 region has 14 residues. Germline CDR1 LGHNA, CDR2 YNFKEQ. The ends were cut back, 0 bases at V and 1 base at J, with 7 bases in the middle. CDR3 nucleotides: TGTGCCAGCAGCCAAGACGAGCTTTCCTACGAGCAGTACTTC. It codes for CASSQDELSYEQYF.

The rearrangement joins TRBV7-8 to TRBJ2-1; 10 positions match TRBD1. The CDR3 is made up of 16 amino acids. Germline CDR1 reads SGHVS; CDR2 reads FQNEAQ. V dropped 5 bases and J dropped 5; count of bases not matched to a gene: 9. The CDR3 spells CASSPLGTGADNEQFF. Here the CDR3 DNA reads TGTGCCAGCAGCCCCCTCGGGACAGGGGCTGACAATGAGCAGTTCTTC.

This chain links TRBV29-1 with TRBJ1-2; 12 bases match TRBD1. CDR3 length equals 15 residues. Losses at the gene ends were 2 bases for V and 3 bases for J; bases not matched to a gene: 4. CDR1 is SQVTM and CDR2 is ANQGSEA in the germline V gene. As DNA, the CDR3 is TGCAGCGTTGAAACGGGGACAGGGGGCGACTATGGCTACACCTTC. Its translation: CSVETGTGGDYGYTF.

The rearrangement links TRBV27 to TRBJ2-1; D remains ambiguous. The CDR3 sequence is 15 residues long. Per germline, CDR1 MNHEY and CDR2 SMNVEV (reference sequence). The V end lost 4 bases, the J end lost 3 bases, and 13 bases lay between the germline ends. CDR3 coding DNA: TGTGCCAGCAGTTCCCTCGCGGTAGTCTACAATGAGCAGTTCTTC. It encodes CASSSLAVVYNEQFF.

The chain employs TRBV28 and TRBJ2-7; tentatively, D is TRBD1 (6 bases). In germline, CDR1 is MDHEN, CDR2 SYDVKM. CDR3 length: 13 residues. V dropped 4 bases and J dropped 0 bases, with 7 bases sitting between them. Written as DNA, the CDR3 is TGTGCCAGCAGTTCCAGGGGCTCCTACGAGCAGTACTTC. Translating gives CASSSRGSYEQYF.

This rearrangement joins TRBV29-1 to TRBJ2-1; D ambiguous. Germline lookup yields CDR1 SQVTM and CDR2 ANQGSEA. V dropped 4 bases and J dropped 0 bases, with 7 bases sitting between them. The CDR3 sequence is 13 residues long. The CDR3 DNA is TGCAGCGTTGTGCGACCCTCCTACAATGAGCAGTTCTTC. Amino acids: CSVVRPSYNEQFF.

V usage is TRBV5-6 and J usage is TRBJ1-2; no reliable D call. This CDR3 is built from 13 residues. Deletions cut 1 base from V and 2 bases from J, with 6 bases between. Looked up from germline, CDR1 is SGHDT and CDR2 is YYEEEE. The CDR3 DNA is TGTGCCAGCAGCTTGACAAAAAACTATGGCTACACCTTC. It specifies CASSLTKNYGYTF.

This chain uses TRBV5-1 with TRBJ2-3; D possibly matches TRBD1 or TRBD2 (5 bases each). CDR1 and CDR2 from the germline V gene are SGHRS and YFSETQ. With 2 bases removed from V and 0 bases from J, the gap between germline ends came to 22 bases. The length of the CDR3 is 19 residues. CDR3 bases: TGCGCCAGCAGCTTCCCGATTCCGGGACCGGCCCTTAGCACAGATACGCAGTATTTT. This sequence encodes CASSFPIPGPALSTDTQYF.

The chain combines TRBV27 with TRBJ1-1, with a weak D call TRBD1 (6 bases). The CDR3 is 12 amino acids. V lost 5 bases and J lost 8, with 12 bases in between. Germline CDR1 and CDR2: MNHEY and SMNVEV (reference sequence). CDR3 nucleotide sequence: TGTGCCAGCAGTCCTTTAACAGGGGAAGCTTTCTTT. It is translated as CASSPLTGEAFF.

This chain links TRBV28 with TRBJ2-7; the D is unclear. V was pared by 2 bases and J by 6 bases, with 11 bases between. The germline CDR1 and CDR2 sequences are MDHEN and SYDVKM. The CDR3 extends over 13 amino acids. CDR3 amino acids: CASSLRQTGEQYF. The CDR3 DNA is TGTGCCAGCAGTTTAAGGCAGACCGGCGAGCAGTACTTC. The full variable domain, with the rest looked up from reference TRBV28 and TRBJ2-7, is DVKVTQSSRYLVKRTGEKVFLECVQDMDHENMFWYRQDPGLGLRLIYFSYDVKMKEKGDIPEGYSVSREKKERFSLILESASTNQTSMYLCASSLRQTGEQYFGPGTRLTVT.

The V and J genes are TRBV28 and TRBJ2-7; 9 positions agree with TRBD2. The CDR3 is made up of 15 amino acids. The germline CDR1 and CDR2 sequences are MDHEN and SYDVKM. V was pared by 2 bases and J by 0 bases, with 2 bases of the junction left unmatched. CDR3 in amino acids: CASSLLAGSSYEQYF. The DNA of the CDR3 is TGTGCCAGCAGTTTACTAGCGGGGAGCTCCTACGAGCAGTACTTC.